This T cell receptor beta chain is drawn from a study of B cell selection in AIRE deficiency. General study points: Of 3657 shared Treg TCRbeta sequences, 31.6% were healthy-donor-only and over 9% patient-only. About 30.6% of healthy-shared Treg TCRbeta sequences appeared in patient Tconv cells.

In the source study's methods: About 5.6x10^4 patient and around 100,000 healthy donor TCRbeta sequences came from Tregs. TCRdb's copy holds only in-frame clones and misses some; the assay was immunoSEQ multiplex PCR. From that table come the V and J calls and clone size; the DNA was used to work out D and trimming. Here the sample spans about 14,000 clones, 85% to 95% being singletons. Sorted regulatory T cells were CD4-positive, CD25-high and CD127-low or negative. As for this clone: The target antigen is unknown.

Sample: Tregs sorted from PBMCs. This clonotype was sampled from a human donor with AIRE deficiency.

CDR3 loop: CASSLAGASTGELFF. The CDR3 region has the DNA TGTGCCAGCAGCTTAGCGGGGGCGAGCACCGGGGAGCTGTTTTTT. The V and J genes are TRBV7-9 and TRBJ2-2; a possible D gene is TRBD1 (6 bases). The germline V and J ends were trimmed by 0 bases and 4 bases, with 9 bases remaining between them. The CDR3 loop spans 15 amino acids. Germline V gives CDR1 SEHNR, CDR2 FQNEAQ (reference sequence).